These T cell receptor beta chains were read from a single sample in a study of CD8 T cells in ankylosing spondylitis. In TCRdb, the 5' RACE reads were re-called with MiXCR into one record per CDR3 protein. The table has around 890,000 distinct CDR3 sequences, roughly 12% seen once. The specimen sequenced was blood, either unsorted or a sorted T cell fraction (not recorded which). The receptor source for this set is a male donor with ankylosing spondylitis. The CDR3 runs from the conserved cysteine through the conserved F or W. The D gene is left open where the match is weak. Some rows have no size entry. The others give once, few or many, or a class for an expanded clone.

abundance: few; d_gene: NA; v_gene: TRBV20-1; len: 15; j_gene: TRBJ2-5; CDR3aa: CSASSPPTGRTAQYF; CDR3nt: TGCAGTGCATCAAGCCCCCCGACGGGGCGAACGGCCCAGTACTTC
abundance: many; d_gene: NA; v_gene: TRBV27; len: 17; j_gene: TRBJ1-1; CDR3aa: CASSPLSPPLSNTEAFF; CDR3nt: TGTGCCAGCAGTCCTCTTTCACCGCCACTGAGTAACACTGAAGCTTTCTTT
abundance: many; d_gene: NA; v_gene: TRBV12-3/TRBV12-4; len: 15; j_gene: TRBJ2-1; CDR3aa: CASSLRDEPGDEQFF; CDR3nt: TGTGCCAGCAGTCTCCGGGACGAACCGGGGGATGAGCAGTTCTTC
abundance: few; d_gene: NA; v_gene: TRBV29-1; len: 12; j_gene: TRBJ1-1; CDR3aa: CSGGIGNTEAFF; CDR3nt: TGCAGCGGGGGAATTGGGAACACTGAAGCTTTCTTT
abundance: NA; d_gene: NA; v_gene: TRBV7-2; len: 13; j_gene: TRBJ2-3; CDR3aa: CASSLEWSDTQYF; CDR3nt: TGTGCCAGCAGCCTCGAGTGGTCCGATACGCAGTATTTT
abundance: few; d_gene: NA; v_gene: TRBV5-1; len: 16; j_gene: TRBJ1-1; CDR3aa: CASSLSGGRETGEAFF; CDR3nt: TGCGCCAGCAGCTTGAGCGGGGGGCGCGAGACTGGTGAAGCTTTCTTT
abundance: NA; d_gene: NA; v_gene: TRBV5-1; len: 14; j_gene: TRBJ2-3; CDR3aa: CATAAGTLGDTQYF; CDR3nt: TGCGCCACCGCCGCAGGGACTTTAGGGGATACGCAGTATTTT
abundance: NA; d_gene: NA; v_gene: TRBV6-5; len: 18; j_gene: TRBJ1-3; CDR3aa: CASSYSIPVGYSGNTIYF; CDR3nt: TGTGCCAGCAGTTACTCGATTCCGGTCGGTTACTCTGGAAACACCATATATTTT
abundance: NA; d_gene: NA; v_gene: TRBV6-2/TRBV6-3; len: 16; j_gene: TRBJ2-3; CDR3aa: CASSRRLGPRTDTQYF; CDR3nt: TGTGCCAGCAGTCGACGACTGGGACCAAGGACAGATACGCAGTATTTT
abundance: few; d_gene: NA; v_gene: TRBV7-9; len: 15; j_gene: TRBJ1-2; CDR3aa: CASSLVAAANYGYTF; CDR3nt: TGTGCCAGCAGCTTAGTGGCCGCAGCTAACTATGGCTACACCTTC
abundance: many; d_gene: NA; v_gene: TRBV5-6; len: 15; j_gene: TRBJ1-1; CDR3aa: CASSPLGPMNTEAFF; CDR3nt: TGTGCCAGCAGCCCCCTGGGTCCCATGAACACTGAAGCTTTCTTT
abundance: few; d_gene: NA; v_gene: TRBV20-1; len: 14; j_gene: TRBJ2-3; CDR3aa: CSAPGAGTTDTQYF; CDR3nt: TGCAGTGCTCCGGGGGCGGGAACCACAGATACGCAGTATTTT
abundance: NA; d_gene: NA; v_gene: TRBV5-1; len: 16; j_gene: TRBJ2-7; CDR3aa: CASSLGGSSTLYEQYF; CDR3nt: TGCGCCAGCAGCTTGGGAGGGAGTTCAACCCTCTACGAGCAGTACTTC
abundance: NA; d_gene: NA; v_gene: TRBV18; len: 15; j_gene: TRBJ1-5; CDR3aa: CASSPAHNSNQPQHF; CDR3nt: TGTGCCAGCTCACCAGCACATAATAGCAATCAGCCCCAGCATTTT
abundance: NA; d_gene: NA; v_gene: TRBV7-9; len: 14; j_gene: TRBJ1-1; CDR3aa: CASRPTTIGTEAFF; CDR3nt: TGTGCCAGCAGGCCTACCACCATTGGCACTGAAGCTTTCTTT
abundance: NA; d_gene: NA; v_gene: TRBV6-1; len: 14; j_gene: TRBJ2-3; CDR3aa: CASSTEAHGDTQYF; CDR3nt: TGTGCCAGCAGCACAGAGGCTCATGGAGATACGCAGTATTTT
abundance: NA; d_gene: TRBD1; v_gene: TRBV20-1; len: 15; j_gene: TRBJ1-1; CDR3aa: CSAPGTGDLNTEAFF; CDR3nt: TGCAGTGCTCCCGGGACAGGGGACTTGAACACTGAAGCTTTCTTT
abundance: NA; d_gene: NA; v_gene: TRBV6-2/TRBV6-3; len: 11; j_gene: TRBJ1-5; CDR3aa: CASSLGPAQHF; CDR3nt: TGTGCCAGCAGTTTGGGCCCGGCCCAGCATTTT
abundance: NA; d_gene: NA; v_gene: TRBV20-1; len: 10; j_gene: TRBJ2-7; CDR3aa: CSASKEKQYF; CDR3nt: TGCAGTGCCAGTAAAGAAAAGCAGTACTTC
abundance: NA; d_gene: TRBD2; v_gene: TRBV24-1; len: 19; j_gene: TRBJ2-1; CDR3aa: CATSDPGTSGRGGYNEQFF; CDR3nt: TGTGCCACCAGTGATCCCGGGACTAGCGGGCGAGGGGGCTACAATGAGCAGTTCTTC
abundance: many; d_gene: NA; v_gene: TRBV29-1; len: 14; j_gene: TRBJ2-5; CDR3aa: CSVEFLRGQETQYF; CDR3nt: TGCAGCGTTGAATTTCTCAGGGGTCAAGAGACCCAGTACTTC
abundance: many; d_gene: TRBD1; v_gene: TRBV10-3; len: 14; j_gene: TRBJ2-5; CDR3aa: CAIREKGGGETQYF; CDR3nt: TGTGCCATCCGTGAAAAAGGGGGCGGGGAGACCCAGTACTTC
abundance: few; d_gene: NA; v_gene: TRBV12-3/TRBV12-4; len: 14; j_gene: TRBJ1-3; CDR3aa: CASGGSRSGNTIYF; CDR3nt: TGTGCCAGCGGGGGCAGTCGCTCTGGAAACACCATATATTTT
abundance: NA; d_gene: TRBD1; v_gene: TRBV11-1; len: 18; j_gene: TRBJ2-7; CDR3aa: CASSLAPGQGRAGNEQYF; CDR3nt: TGTGCCAGCAGCTTAGCGCCGGGACAGGGAAGGGCGGGAAACGAGCAGTACTTC
abundance: NA; d_gene: NA; v_gene: TRBV5-1; len: 13; j_gene: TRBJ2-3; CDR3aa: CASSRREVDTQYF; CDR3nt: TGCGCCAGCAGTCGACGGGAAGTTGATACGCAGTATTTT
abundance: NA; d_gene: NA; v_gene: TRBV4-1; len: 19; j_gene: TRBJ1-4; CDR3aa: CASSQEFLFLAGRNEKLFF; CDR3nt: TGCGCCAGCAGCCAAGAGTTTCTATTTTTGGCAGGAAGAAATGAAAAACTGTTTTTT
abundance: few; d_gene: TRBD2; v_gene: TRBV4-2; len: 17; j_gene: TRBJ2-2; CDR3aa: CASSQVGAGGDTGELFF; CDR3nt: TGTGCCAGCAGCCAAGTAGGAGCGGGGGGGGACACCGGGGAGCTGTTTTTT
abundance: NA; d_gene: TRBD1; v_gene: TRBV7-2; len: 14; j_gene: TRBJ2-7; CDR3aa: CASRTTGGAYEQYF; CDR3nt: TGTGCCAGCAGGACAACAGGGGGCGCCTACGAGCAGTACTTC
abundance: many; d_gene: NA; v_gene: TRBV7-2; len: 15; j_gene: TRBJ1-6; CDR3aa: CASSLARGKTSPLHF; CDR3nt: TGTGCCAGCAGCTTAGCGCGTGGGAAAACCTCCCCCCTCCACTTT
abundance: few; d_gene: NA; v_gene: TRBV6-6; len: 13; j_gene: TRBJ1-2; CDR3aa: CASSPDYQGGYTF; CDR3nt: TGTGCCAGCAGTCCGGACTACCAAGGAGGCTACACCTTC
abundance: NA; d_gene: NA; v_gene: TRBV7-2; len: 12; j_gene: TRBJ1-1; CDR3aa: CASSLARPEAFF; CDR3nt: TGTGCCAGCAGCTTAGCCCGGCCTGAAGCTTTCTTT
abundance: few; d_gene: NA; v_gene: TRBV7-2; len: 14; j_gene: TRBJ2-7; CDR3aa: CASSQGRGRGEQYF; CDR3nt: TGTGCCAGCAGCCAAGGACGGGGGAGAGGGGAGCAGTACTTC